The rows below give T cell receptor beta chains drawn from one sample of a study of T cell responses to AZD1222 COVID-19 vaccine. Here immunoSEQ multiplex PCR was the method, and the copy in TCRdb shows in-frame clones only, minus some. The table lists approximately 110,000 clones, more than 90% of them singletons, with around 1.2% in the top ten. Sequenced material: peripheral blood, taken on day 0 of AZD1222 vaccination. Source of these receptors: an adult in good health. Both conserved end residues are part of each CDR3. D genes are given only for firm matches. Some rows have no size entry. The others give once, few or many, or a class for an expanded clone.

-,TRBV3-1/TRBV3-2,TRBJ1-3,-,TGTGCCAGCAGCCAAGATATGGTTACTGGAAACACCATATATTTT,CASSQDMVTGNTIYF
-,TRBV28,TRBJ2-2,-,TGTGCCAGCATCAGGGGTAGTACCGGGGAGCTGTTTTTT,CASIRGSTGELFF
TRBD1,TRBV7-2,TRBJ2-7,once,TGTGCCAGCAGCGGGACAGCGAACCCGTCCTACGAGCAGTACTTC,CASSGTANPSYEQYF
-,TRBV5-5,TRBJ1-5,-,TGTGCCAGCAGCCCGGGACATGGACAGCCCCAGCATTTT,CASSPGHGQPQHF
-,TRBV7-2,TRBJ2-1,-,TGTGCCAGCAGCTTGTTTAAAGAGAACAATGAGCAGTTCTTC,CASSLFKENNEQFF
-,TRBV7-6,TRBJ2-3,-,TGTGCCAGCAGCTTAGAGATGTTAGGTGGTAGGACAGATACGCAGTATTTT,CASSLEMLGGRTDTQYF
TRBD2,TRBV5-5,TRBJ2-1,-,TGTGCCAGCAGCTTGGGCCTTTCGGGCGGGAGGGGCTACAATGAGCAGTTCTTC,CASSLGLSGGRGYNEQFF
-,TRBV25-1,TRBJ2-1,-,TGTGCCAGCAAGGGTCGCTCTACCTACAATGAGCAGTTCTTC,CASKGRSTYNEQFF
-,TRBV2,TRBJ2-3,-,TGTGCCAGCAGCGACTCGGGAGTTATTGGAGATACGCAGTATTTT,CASSDSGVIGDTQYF
-,TRBV7-2,TRBJ1-3,-,TGTGCCAGCAGCTCCGGCAGCCTGCTCTCTGGAAACACCATATATTTT,CASSSGSLLSGNTIYF
-,TRBV12-3/TRBV12-4,TRBJ1-1,-,TGTGCCAGCAGTTTCATGGGAACGGCTTTCTTT,CASSFMGTAFF
TRBD1,TRBV3-1/TRBV3-2,TRBJ1-2,-,TGTGCCAGCAGCCGCTACGGGACAGGGGGCAGTGATGGCTACACCTTC,CASSRYGTGGSDGYTF
-,TRBV5-1,TRBJ1-6,-,TGCGCCAGCAGCTCAACCGGGACAACCAATTCACCCCTCCACTTT,CASSSTGTTNSPLHF
-,TRBV30,TRBJ2-1,-,TGTGCCTGGAGTCGGGGGCGTTCCTACAATGAGCAGTTCTTC,CAWSRGRSYNEQFF
-,TRBV25-1,TRBJ1-4,-,TGTGCCAGCCGGTCCCCTGAAAAACTGTTTTTT,CASRSPEKLFF
TRBD1,TRBV4-2,TRBJ1-1,-,TGTGCCAGCAGCCGGCAAGGGACAGGGGACACTGAAGCTTTCTTT,CASSRQGTGDTEAFF
-,TRBV5-6,TRBJ1-1,-,TGTGCCAGCTCTACAGACGAGAACACTGAAGCTTTCTTT,CASSTDENTEAFF
-,TRBV24-1,TRBJ1-2,-,TGTGCCACCAGTGGCGGGGCTCTGGATGGCTACACCTTC,CATSGGALDGYTF
-,TRBV12-3/TRBV12-4,TRBJ2-1,-,TGTGCCAGCAGCCTTACTCTCGAGCAGTTCTTC,CASSLTLEQFF
-,TRBV29-1,TRBJ2-5,-,TGCAGCGGGGGGGAGGACGAGACCCAGTACTTC,CSGGEDETQYF
-,TRBV4-3,TRBJ2-7,-,TGCGCCAGCAGCCAAGGAATACAGGGCTACGAGCAGTACTTC,CASSQGIQGYEQYF
-,TRBV28,TRBJ2-3,-,TGTGCCAGCAGTTTTGGTGGGATCGGAACAGATACGCAGTATTTT,CASSFGGIGTDTQYF
-,TRBV3-1/TRBV3-2,TRBJ1-2,-,TGTGCCAGCAGCCCCTCCGCGGTTGAGGGCTATGGCTACACCTTC,CASSPSAVEGYGYTF
-,TRBV12-3/TRBV12-4,TRBJ2-7,-,TGTGCCAGCAGTTTGGGGCGAGGCCGGTACTTC,CASSLGRGRYF
-,TRBV5-1,TRBJ2-1,-,TGCGCCAGCAGCTTGGTGGCGGGGAGAAATGAGCAGTTCTTC,CASSLVAGRNEQFF
TRBD1,TRBV3-1/TRBV3-2,TRBJ2-7,-,TGTGCCAGCAGCCCACGGGGGACAGGGGGCTACGAGCAGTACTTC,CASSPRGTGGYEQYF
TRBD2,TRBV4-2,TRBJ2-5,-,TGTGCCAGCAGATCGTGGAGCGGGGGAGGAGAGACCCAGTACTTC,CASRSWSGGGETQYF
-,TRBV12-5,TRBJ2-1,-,TGTGCTAGTGGTTTGGGGCTGCCAAGAACTGGTGAGCAGTTCTTC,CASGLGLPRTGEQFF
TRBD1,TRBV27,TRBJ2-3,-,TGTGCCAGCAGTTTATTAGGACAGGGTGAGGGCACAGATACGCAGTATTTT,CASSLLGQGEGTDTQYF
TRBD1,TRBV5-1,TRBJ1-4,-,TGCGCCAGCAGCGCGACAGGGGGTGATGAAAAACTGTTTTTT,CASSATGGDEKLFF
-,TRBV24-1,TRBJ2-1,-,TGTGCCACCAGTGATTCCCGTCGGGGACGGACTGAGCAGTTCTTC,CATSDSRRGRTEQFF
TRBD2,TRBV7-2,TRBJ2-5,-,TGTGCCAGCAGCTTAGGGGGGGGAGAGACCCAGTACTTC,CASSLGGGETQYF
-,TRBV4-3,TRBJ2-7,-,TGCGCCAGCAGCCAAGAATCTAACAGAAACTCCTACGAGCAGTACTTC,CASSQESNRNSYEQYF
-,TRBV7-9,TRBJ1-2,-,TGTGCCAGCAGCTTACCTCCGGGACGGTTGGTCTATGGCTACACCTTC,CASSLPPGRLVYGYTF
TRBD2,TRBV4-2,TRBJ2-1,-,TGTGCCAGCAGCCAAACCGGGACTAGCGGGACTGATGAGCAGTTCTTC,CASSQTGTSGTDEQFF
-,TRBV6-4,TRBJ1-5,-,TGTGCCAGCAGTCCCGACAGTACCAATCAGCCCCAGCATTTT,CASSPDSTNQPQHF
-,TRBV19,TRBJ1-1,-,TGTGCCAGTAGTATAGGGGCAGGGGCGAACACTGAAGCTTTCTTT,CASSIGAGANTEAFF
-,TRBV11-2,TRBJ2-1,-,TGTGCCAGCAGCTTCAGAGAGGTTATCCCCTACAATGAGCAGTTCTTC,CASSFREVIPYNEQFF
-,TRBV7-3,TRBJ2-1,-,TGTGCCAGCAGCTTAACCTTAAACAATGAGCAGTTCTTC,CASSLTLNNEQFF
-,TRBV6-5,TRBJ1-1,-,TGTGCCAGCAGTTCGGGACGGCTGAACACTGAAGCTTTCTTT,CASSSGRLNTEAFF
-,TRBV3-1/TRBV3-2,TRBJ1-6,-,TGTGCCAGCAGCCAAGGCGGGGGAAATTCACCCCTCCACTTT,CASSQGGGNSPLHF
TRBD1,TRBV15,TRBJ1-2,-,TGTGCCACCAGCAGAGATTTGAGTAACAGGGGGACCTATGGCTACACCTTC,CATSRDLSNRGTYGYTF
TRBD1,TRBV5-1,TRBJ1-6,-,TGCGCCAGCAGCCCCGGACAGGGTGATTCACCCCTCCACTTT,CASSPGQGDSPLHF
-,TRBV18,TRBJ2-5,-,TGTGCCAGCCACCAGGCCAGGGGGAGGCAAGAGACCCAGTACTTC,CASHQARGRQETQYF
-,TRBV7-8,TRBJ1-6,once,TGTGCCAGCAGCCTTGGGCCCGGAGATTCACCCCTCCACTTT,CASSLGPGDSPLHF
-,TRBV11-2,TRBJ2-4,once,TGTGCCAGCAGCCGGGACCGTGGAAACATTCAGTACTTC,CASSRDRGNIQYF